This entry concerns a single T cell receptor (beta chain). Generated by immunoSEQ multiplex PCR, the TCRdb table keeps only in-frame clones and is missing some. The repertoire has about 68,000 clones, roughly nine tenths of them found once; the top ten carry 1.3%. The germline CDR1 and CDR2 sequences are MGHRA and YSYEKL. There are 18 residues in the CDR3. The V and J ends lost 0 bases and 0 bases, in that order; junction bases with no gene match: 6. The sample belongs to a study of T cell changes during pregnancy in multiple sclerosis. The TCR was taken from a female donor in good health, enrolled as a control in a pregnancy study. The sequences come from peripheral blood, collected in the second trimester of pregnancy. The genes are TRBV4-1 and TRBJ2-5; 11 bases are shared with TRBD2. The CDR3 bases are TGCGCCAGCAGCCAAGACCTAGCGGGAGGCGGGTACCAAGAGACCCAGTACTTC. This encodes CASSQDLAGGGYQETQYF.